This T cell receptor (beta chain) was recorded in a study of blood T cell repertoires in COVID-19. Across the whole study: Researchers got acute and convalescent COVID-19 samples from the United States, Italy and Spain.

CDR1 LGHNT and CDR2 FRNRAP come from the germline V gene. This CDR3 spans 15 amino acids. Trimming removed 1 base at V and 0 bases at J, with 6 bases between. Authors' processing steps: Amplification with reference gene primers provided the estimates of nucleated cell counts. Generated by immunoSEQ multiplex PCR, the TCRdb table keeps only in-frame clones and is missing some. V, J and clone size reflect that table, while D and trimming were determined from the DNA. The data contain about 110,000 clones, around 84% of them singletons. This receptor was obtained from a woman between 40 and 50 years old with acute or convalescent COVID-19. Sequences were obtained from peripheral blood. The chain combines TRBV12-5 with TRBJ1-4; weak D call: TRBD1 (5 bases). The CDR3 DNA reads as TGTGCTAGTGGTTTGGGGGGGGCAACTAATGAAAAACTGTTTTTT. This translates into CASGLGGATNEKLFF.